What follows is one T cell receptor (beta chain) and its context. This sample was taken from a study of blood T cell repertoires in COVID-19. Study details: Whether acute or convalescent, the COVID-19 samples came from the United States, Italy and Spain.

The CDR3 is 16 residues long. Per germline, CDR1 SGHAT and CDR2 FQNNGV. Trimming took 1 base from V and 9 from J; bases not matched to a gene: 11. Authors' data handling: Nucleated cell number was recorded as an estimate derived from reference gene primer amplification. Measured with immunoSEQ multiplex PCR; TCRdb has only the in-frame clones, and not every one. The D gene and trimming were derived from the DNA, and the V and J assignments and clone size from that table. Here the sample spans more than 300,000 clones, over 75% being singletons. The receptor comes from a man aged 35 to 55 in a cohort exposed to, infected with or recovered from COVID-19 (not recorded which). V and J are TRBV11-2 and TRBJ2-1; TRBD2 matches 8 bases. The specimen was PBMCs or T cells enriched from blood (not recorded which). CDR3 coding DNA: TGTGCCAGCAGCTTAGCCCAGCTCTTAGCGGGAAGTGAGCAGTTCTTC. Encoded protein: CASSLAQLLAGSEQFF.